Listed here are 11 T cell receptor beta chains from one sample, sequenced in a study of beta chain features in type 1 diabetes. Expressed TCRB transcripts got sequenced, as all isolated RNA was reverse transcribed. The table came from immunoSEQ multiplex PCR; TCRdb's copy has only in-frame clones and leaves some out. The sample consists of 200,000 to 250,000 clones, about 9.3% of them appearing once. The sample consisted of naive CD4+ T cells from blood. Receptors originate from a woman between 18 and 29 years old in good health.

The chain joins TRBV5-4 to TRBJ2-5; weak D call: TRBD2 (7 bases). CDR1 is SGHNT and CDR2 is YYREEE in the germline V gene (reference sequence). The CDR3 contains 15 residues. The V end lost 0 bases, the J end lost 4 bases, and 13 bases lay between the germline ends. The CDR3 spells CASSLAGGMGETQYF. The DNA for the CDR3 is TGTGCCAGCAGCTTGGCGGGGGGCATGGGAGAGACCCAGTACTTC.

This chain joins TRBV5-1 and TRBJ1-1; 8 bases match TRBD1. Germline CDR1 and CDR2: SGHRS and YFSETQ. J gave up 3 bases and V 4 bases, and 11 bases lay outside the gene matches. This CDR3 is built from 16 residues. The CDR3 DNA follows: TGCGCCAGCAGCCTTTCCGGGACAGGTGGGGACACTGAAGCTTTCTTT. It codes for CASSLSGTGGDTEAFF.

This clone was recorded once. The rearrangement uses TRBV7-9 and TRBJ2-5; 8 nucleotides line up with TRBD1. The J call could be wrong; TRBJ2-7 is a better fit for the DNA end. Germline values: CDR1 SEHNR, CDR2 FQNEAQ (reference sequence). The CDR3 runs 15 residues. The CDR3 nucleotides read TGTGCCAGCAGCCCGAGACAGGGGACCACCTACGAGCAGTACTTC. Its protein is CASSPRQGTTYEQYF.

V gene TRBV30 combines with J gene TRBJ1-1; possibly TRBD1 for D (5 bases). Per germline, CDR1 GTSNPN and CDR2 SVGIG (reference sequence). This CDR3 comprises 12 residues. Trimming left V 2 bases short and J 10 bases short, with 14 bases between. CDR3: CAWSPGEGRAFF. CDR3 coding DNA: TGTGCCTGGAGTCCGGGGGAGGGTAGAGCTTTCTTT.

This clone was seen once. V usage is TRBV19 and J usage is TRBJ2-1; 12 nucleotides align to TRBD2. V trimming: 4 bases; J trimming: 0 bases; junction bases outside the gene matches: 4. Looked up from germline, CDR1 is LNHDA and CDR2 is SQIVND (reference sequence). This CDR3 contains 17 residues. The CDR3 nucleotides are TGTGCCAGTAGTACACGGACTAGCGGGATCTCCTACAATGAGCAGTTCTTC. Amino acids: CASSTRTSGISYNEQFF.

This clone appeared many times. The chain combines TRBV30 with TRBJ1-2; D ambiguous. The CDR3 has 12 amino acids. Germline CDR1 is GTSNPN and CDR2 is SVGIG (reference sequence). Trimming pared 2 bases from V and 6 bases from J, leaving 10 bases between. The CDR3 is CAWSPGGDGYTF. DNA for the CDR3: TGTGCCTGGAGTCCGGGCGGGGATGGCTACACCTTC.

Only a few counts were recorded for this clone. The chain combines TRBV11-2 with TRBJ1-3; TRBD1 aligns across 10 bases. The germline V gene encodes CDR1 SGHAT and CDR2 FQNNGV. This CDR3 has 15 residues. J was trimmed by 4 bases and V by 3 bases; bases with no gene match: 3. CDR3 loop: CASSFDRGRGNTIYF. CDR3 nucleotides: TGTGCCAGCAGCTTCGACAGGGGGCGAGGAAACACCATATATTTT.

This clone was seen a handful of times. V gene TRBV6-6 combines with J gene TRBJ1-3; 7 bases are shared with TRBD1. The V gene end was trimmed by 2 bases and the J gene end by 1 base; junction bases not matched to a gene: 2. Per germline, CDR1 MNHNY and CDR2 SVGAGI (reference sequence). The CDR3 has 15 residues. Here the CDR3 reads CASSYATGSGNTIYF. The CDR3 DNA is TGTGCCAGCAGTTACGCGACAGGGTCTGGAAACACCATATATTTT.

The rearrangement joins TRBV7-2 to TRBJ2-1, with 7 bases that match TRBD2. V was clipped by 5 bases and J by 6 bases; unmatched bases: 10. This CDR3 spans 15 amino acids. The germline gives CDR1 SGHTA, CDR2 FQGNSA. The chain's CDR3 is CASSAQLAGANEQFF. In DNA, the CDR3 is TGTGCCAGCAGCGCACAGTTAGCGGGTGCCAATGAGCAGTTCTTC. Combining the CDR3 with reference TRBV7-2 and TRBJ2-1 gives the whole variable domain GAGVSQSPSNKVTEKGKDVELRCDPISGHTALYWYRQSLGQGLEFLIYFQGNSAPDKSGLPSDRFSAERTGGSVSTLTIQRTQQEDSAVYLCASSAQLAGANEQFFGPGTRLTVL.

The chain carries TRBV30 and TRBJ1-2, with D possibly matching TRBD1 (5 bases). V lost 4 bases and J 5 bases, leaving 23 bases between the germline ends. The CDR3 loop spans 16 amino acids. CDR1 and CDR2 (germline): GTSNPN, SVGIG (reference sequence). This CDR3 is CAWNGRGVKKVYGYTF. The CDR3 nucleotides read TGTGCCTGGAATGGACGGGGGGTTAAAAAGGTTTATGGCTACACCTTC.

J is TRBJ2-7 and V is TRBV2; D may be TRBD1 (6 bases). In germline, CDR1 is SNHLY, CDR2 FYNNEI. This CDR3 has 15 residues. V gave up 4 bases and J gave up 3 bases, with 16 bases separating them. As DNA, the CDR3 is TGTGCCAGCAGTGGCGCGGCAGGGGAGAACTACGAGCAGTACTTC. This translates into CASSGAAGENYEQYF.